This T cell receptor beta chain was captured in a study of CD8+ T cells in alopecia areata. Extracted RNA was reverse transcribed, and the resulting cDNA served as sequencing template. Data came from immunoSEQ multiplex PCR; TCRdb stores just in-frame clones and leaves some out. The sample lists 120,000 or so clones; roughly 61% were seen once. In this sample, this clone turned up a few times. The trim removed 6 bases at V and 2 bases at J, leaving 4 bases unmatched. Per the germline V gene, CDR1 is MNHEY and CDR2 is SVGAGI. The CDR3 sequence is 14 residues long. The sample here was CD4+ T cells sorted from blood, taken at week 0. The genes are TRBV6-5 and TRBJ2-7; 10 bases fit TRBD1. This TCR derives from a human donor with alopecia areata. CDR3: CASRSGTGAYEQYF. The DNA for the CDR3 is TGTGCCAGCAGGTCCGGGACAGGGGCCTACGAGCAGTACTTC.